Below are 27 T cell receptor beta chains sequenced from a single sample in a study of identical twins. TCRdb redid the calling of the 5' RACE reads with MiXCR, one entry per CDR3 protein. The sample shows about 900,000 distinct CDR3 sequences, about 12% of them seen only once. Another study also made use of these data, one on yellow fever vaccine responses in identical twins.

Sequenced: PBMCs. Receptor source: a woman younger than 35 in good health.

The chain combines TRBV12-3 or TRBV12-4 with TRBJ2-7; 7 nucleotides line up with TRBD1. The CDR3 spans 13 residues. The J segment lost 3 bases and the V segment lost 5 bases, leaving 4 bases of the junction unmatched. This chain's CDR3 is CASSRRTGYEQYV. The CDR3 DNA is TGTGCCAGCAGTCGTCGGACAGGCTACGAGCAGTACGTC.

For the CDR3, the DNA is TGTGCCAGCAGGCCGGACATCTACTATGGCTACACCTTC. It specifies CASRPDIYYGYTF. The chain combines TRBV6-1 with TRBJ1-2, with a tentative D call TRBD1 (5 bases). Trimming pared 6 bases from V and 3 bases from J, leaving 11 bases between. This CDR3 is 13 amino acids long. CDR1 is MNHNS, CDR2 SASEGT, per germline.

In its sample, this clonotype was seen many times. The chain has TRBV4-2 and TRBJ2-5; the D call may be TRBD1 or TRBD2 (5 bases each). Trimming removed 4 bases from V and 5 bases from J, with 23 bases in between. Germline V gene data show CDR1 as LGHNA and CDR2 as YNFKEQ. The CDR3 consists of 17 residues. Here the CDR3 reads CASSLTTGTIYPETQYF. The CDR3 DNA sequence: TGTGCCAGCAGCCTTACCACCGGGACCATATACCCGGAGACCCAGTACTTC.

This rearrangement joins TRBV6-1 to TRBJ1-2; D not resolved. Germline CDR1 reads MNHNS; CDR2 reads SASEGT. The CDR3 spans 16 residues. The V gene lost 1 base and the J gene lost 0 bases, with 12 bases spanning the gap. The chain's CDR3 is CASSEGPSPSNYGYTF. As DNA, the CDR3 is TGTGCCAGCAGTGAAGGCCCCTCACCTTCTAACTATGGCTACACCTTC.

The chain joins TRBV6-5 to TRBJ1-1; D might be TRBD1 (5 bases). This CDR3 contains 15 residues. Trimming removed 4 bases at V and 0 bases at J, with 12 bases between. From germline, CDR1 is MNHEY and CDR2 SVGAGI. The CDR3 bases are TGTGCCAGCAGTTCCACGGGGGTAATGAACACTGAAGCTTTCTTT. This gives the protein CASSSTGVMNTEAFF.

This clonotype was seen ten or more times. This sequence joins TRBV12-3 or TRBV12-4 and TRBJ1-1; 7 bases align to TRBD1. V shed 3 bases, J shed 5 bases, and the junction held 6 bases outside the gene matches. This CDR3 contains 14 residues. The DNA of the CDR3 is TGTGCCAGCAGTTTGGCCAGGGGGTTTACTGAAGCTTTCTTT. Its translation: CASSLARGFTEAFF.

A few counts support this clonotype. The rearrangement links TRBV7-9 to TRBJ1-1; D gene uncertain. Trimming stripped 0 bases from V and 2 bases from J, with 7 bases between. Germline CDR1 SEHNR, CDR2 FQNEAQ (reference sequence). The CDR3 length is 14 residues. CDR3 protein: CASSLAGINTEAFF. In DNA, the CDR3 is TGTGCCAGCAGCTTAGCGGGTATTAACACTGAAGCTTTCTTT.

A few counts support this clonotype. The chain is built from TRBV7-2 and TRBJ2-7; 8 nucleotides agree with TRBD1. Trimming cost V 0 bases and J 2 bases; bases outside gene matches: 3. The CDR3 contains 15 residues. CDR1 is SGHTA, CDR2 FQGNSA, per germline. CDR3 in amino acids: CASSLAGTGPYEQYV. CDR3 coding DNA: TGTGCCAGCAGCTTAGCCGGGACAGGTCCCTACGAGCAGTACGTC.

This clonotype was seen a handful of times. The rearrangement uses TRBV5-1 and TRBJ2-3; D call uncertain. The V and J ends lost 0 bases and 2 bases respectively, with 13 bases between them. Germline V CDR1 and CDR2: SGHRS, YFSETQ. CDR3 size: 16 residues. CDR3 nucleotides: TGCGCCAGCAGCTTGGAGGCCAGCCTCTACACAGATACGCAGTATTTT. It translates to CASSLEASLYTDTQYF.

Ten or more counts support this clonotype. The rearrangement uses TRBV3-1 and TRBJ1-1; no reliable D call. V lost 2 bases and J 7 bases, leaving 14 bases between the germline ends. The CDR3 is 14 amino acids. The germline gives CDR1 LGHDT, CDR2 YNNKEL (reference sequence). The CDR3 is CASSQHGTSYEAFF. In DNA form, the CDR3 reads TGTGCCAGCAGCCAACACGGTACCTCTTATGAAGCTTTCTTT.

The V gene is TRBV28, the J gene TRBJ2-5; 7 bases map to TRBD2. The CDR3 spans 17 residues. V shed 2 bases, J shed 4 bases, and the junction held 13 bases outside the gene matches. Germline CDR1 is MDHEN and CDR2 is SYDVKM. CDR3 region: CASSLAGGVGVRETQYF. In DNA form, the CDR3 reads TGTGCCAGCAGTTTAGCTGGGGGGGTTGGGGTCCGAGAGACCCAGTACTTC. Based on the CDR3 plus reference TRBV28 and TRBJ2-5, the full variable domain is DVKVTQSSRYLVKRTGEKVFLECVQDMDHENMFWYRQDPGLGLRLIYFSYDVKMKEKGDIPEGYSVSREKKERFSLILESASTNQTSMYLCASSLAGGVGVRETQYFGPGTRLLVL.

This clonotype was found a few times. The CDR3 sequence: CASSPGLAGPYPYEQYF. CDR3 coding DNA: TGTGCCAGCAGTCCGGGACTAGCGGGGCCTTACCCCTACGAGCAGTACTTC. The rearrangement joins TRBV28 to TRBJ2-7; 13 bases align to TRBD2. The length of the CDR3 is 17 residues. V was clipped by 5 bases and J by 2 bases; unmatched bases: 9. CDR1 and CDR2 from the germline V gene are MDHEN and SYDVKM. Together with reference TRBV28 and TRBJ2-7, the CDR3 gives the full variable domain: DVKVTQSSRYLVKRTGEKVFLECVQDMDHENMFWYRQDPGLGLRLIYFSYDVKMKEKGDIPEGYSVSREKKERFSLILESASTNQTSMYLCASSPGLAGPYPYEQYFGPGTRLTVT.

The V call is TRBV5-1, the J call TRBJ2-3; 12 bases line up with TRBD2. The germline gives CDR1 SGHRS, CDR2 YFSETQ. V lost 2 bases, J lost 2 bases, and 12 bases stayed unmatched. The CDR3 totals 19 residues. The CDR3 DNA is TGCGCCAGCAGCTTAACTAATCCCGGGACTAGCGGGTCCACAGATACGCAGTATTTT. It translates to CASSLTNPGTSGSTDTQYF.

This chain connects TRBV4-2 to TRBJ1-5; D is unresolved. Germline V gives CDR1 LGHNA, CDR2 YNFKEQ. CDR3 length: 13 residues. V was trimmed by 3 bases and J by 7 bases, leaving 10 bases between them. Here the CDR3 reads CASSQTAQQPQHF. The CDR3 DNA reads TGTGCCAGCAGCCAGACCGCACAACAGCCCCAGCATTTT.

Concerning this clonotype: A read error may produce the germline difference seen at one junction end. J is TRBJ2-3 and V is TRBV24-1; 13 bases are a match to TRBD2. CDR1 and CDR2 from the germline V gene are KGHDR and SFDVKD. The CDR3 has 18 residues. The CDR3 loop is CATGDFRTSGSSADTQYF. CDR3 DNA: TGTGCCACCGGTGATTTCCGGACTAGCGGGAGCTCCGCAGATACGCAGTATTTT.

The rearrangement uses TRBV2 and TRBJ2-1; 15 nucleotides agree with TRBD2. The CDR3 is made up of 20 amino acids. Germline assignment: CDR1 SNHLY and CDR2 FYNNEI. J lost 12 bases, V lost 1 base, and 19 bases had no gene match. CDR3 residues: CASSEDYGTSGGRVRWGQFF. DNA of the CDR3: TGTGCCAGCAGTGAAGACTACGGGACTAGCGGGGGGCGCGTAAGGTGGGGGCAGTTCTTC. The whole variable domain, filled in from reference TRBV2 and TRBJ2-1, reads EPEVTQTPSHQVTQMGQEVILRCVPISNHLYFYWYRQILGQKVEFLVSFYNNEISEKSEIFDDQFSVERPDGSNFTLKIRSTKLEDSAMYFCASSEDYGTSGGRVRWGQFFGPGTRLTVL.

This clonotype came up a few times. V and J are TRBV10-3 and TRBJ2-1; D call uncertain. The V end lost 8 bases, the J end lost 8 bases, and 10 bases lay between the germline ends. Germline CDR1 and CDR2: ENHRY and SYGVKD. The CDR3 runs 11 residues. The CDR3 region is CAILGYDEQFF. CDR3 coding DNA: TGTGCCATCTTGGGATATGATGAGCAGTTCTTC.

This clonotype was detected a few times. V is TRBV7-9 and J is TRBJ1-6, with 7 nucleotides matching TRBD1. The CDR3 sequence is 16 residues long. The junction had 6 bases not matched to a gene; V was cut back by 0 bases and J by 7 bases. The V gene's germline CDR1 is SEHNR and CDR2 FQNEAQ (reference sequence). In nucleotides, the CDR3 is TGTGCCAGCAGCTTAGCAGGACAGGATCACAATTCACCCCTCCACTTT. Translating gives CASSLAGQDHNSPLHF.

The chain uses TRBV5-1 and TRBJ2-3; D gene ambiguous. There are 15 residues in the CDR3. CDR1 SGHRS and CDR2 YFSETQ come from the germline V gene. The V and J ends lost 1 base and 2 bases respectively, with 11 bases between them. In DNA, the CDR3 is TGCGCCAGCAGCTTGTTGTTGGGGTCCACAGATACGCAGTATTTT. Translated, it gives CASSLLLGSTDTQYF. The whole variable domain, remainder taken from reference TRBV5-1 and TRBJ2-3, is KAGVTQTPRYLIKTRGQQVTLSCSPISGHRSVSWYQQTPGQGLQFLFEYFSETQRNKGNFPGRFSGRQFSNSRSEMNVSTLELGDSALYLCASSLLLGSTDTQYFGPGTRLTVL.

The chain is built from TRBV9 and TRBJ2-5, with unresolved D. The CDR3 totals 16 residues. Germline-derived CDR1 and CDR2 are SGDLS and YYNGEE. V was shortened by 0 bases and J by 5 bases, with 17 bases between the two germline ends. As DNA, the CDR3 is TGTGCCAGCAGCGTAGGCCGTGGGATTGGTTATGAGACCCAGTACTTC. It specifies CASSVGRGIGYETQYF.

This chain uses TRBV20-1 with TRBJ2-5; D unresolved. Germline lookup yields CDR1 DFQATT and CDR2 SNEGSKA (reference sequence). The ends were cut back, 3 bases at V and 5 bases at J, with 19 bases in the middle. The CDR3 loop spans 15 amino acids. CDR3 sequence: CSARDAGWPPETQYF. CDR3 DNA sequence: TGCAGTGCTAGGGACGCTGGTTGGCCGCCTGAGACCCAGTACTTC.

In its sample, this clonotype was seen a few times. The chain couples TRBV20-1 to TRBJ2-4; no clear D gene. Trimming pared 0 bases from V and 10 bases from J, leaving 7 bases between. The germline gives CDR1 DFQATT, CDR2 SNEGSKA (reference sequence). This CDR3 has 11 amino acids. The CDR3 spells CSARDLGIQYF. In nucleotides, the CDR3 is TGCAGTGCTAGAGATCTCGGTATTCAGTACTTC.

This clonotype appeared many times. In DNA form, the CDR3 reads TGCAGCGTTGGGGGACTAGCGGGAGGCACAGATACGCAGTATTTT. Its protein is CSVGGLAGGTDTQYF. This chain connects TRBV29-1 to TRBJ2-3; TRBD2 matches 14 bases. The CDR3 has 15 residues. Germline values: CDR1 SQVTM, CDR2 ANQGSEA. V shed 4 bases, J shed 1 base, and the junction held 1 base outside the gene matches.

This clonotype was observed a handful of times. This chain uses TRBV10-3 with TRBJ1-1; D not certain. The ends were cut back, 7 bases at V and 7 bases at J, with 16 bases in the middle. The CDR3 length is 13 residues. Germline lookup yields CDR1 ENHRY and CDR2 SYGVKD. The CDR3 coding sequence is TGTGCCATCAAATTCGGAGAGCGCGGTGAAGCTTTCTTT. It translates to CAIKFGERGEAFF.

The V call is TRBV20-1, the J call TRBJ1-4; TRBD1 might be the D (5 bases). This CDR3 has 17 residues. Trimming left V 1 base short and J 1 base short, with 16 bases between. The germline gives CDR1 DFQATT, CDR2 SNEGSKA (reference sequence). The CDR3 DNA is TGCAGTGCTAGAGTTCAGGGATCACCGAGAACTAATGAAAAACTGTTTTTT. It is translated as CSARVQGSPRTNEKLFF.

This clonotype was seen at least ten times. CDR3 DNA: TGCGCCAGCAGCTTTCCCGGGACTAGCGGGAGTAAAGAGACCCAGTACTTC. It specifies CASSFPGTSGSKETQYF. The chain employs TRBV5-1 and TRBJ2-5, with 14 positions matching TRBD2. Trimming took 2 bases from V and 3 from J; bases not matched to a gene: 6. The CDR3 extends over 17 amino acids. Per germline, CDR1 SGHRS and CDR2 YFSETQ.

This clonotype occurred a few times. The chain has TRBV14 and TRBJ1-1; D is ambiguous. Trimming took off 2 bases at V and 7 bases at J, with 11 bases between the two ends. Germline V gene data show CDR1 as SGHDN and CDR2 as FVKESK. CDR3 length: 13 residues. The CDR3 DNA reads as TGTGCCAGCAGCCAAAGAGAGGGAGGTGAAGCTTTCTTT. This encodes CASSQREGGEAFF.